This T cell receptor (beta chain) comes out of a study of blood T cell repertoires in COVID-19. Study details: Both acute and convalescent COVID-19 samples were obtained from the United States, Italy and Spain.

Recovered participants had two consecutive negative NP/OP PCR tests, healthcare professional clearance, or symptom resolution. The CDR3 covers 16 residues. The trim removed 0 bases at V and 3 bases at J, leaving 5 bases unmatched. Germline CDR1 is SGHRS and CDR2 is YFSETQ. In the source study's methods: Amplification from reference gene primers served as the basis for estimated nucleated cell counts. Data came from immunoSEQ multiplex PCR; TCRdb stores just in-frame clones and leaves some out. V and J calls and clone size are copied from that table; D and trimming were computed from the DNA. The sample contains 450,000 to 500,000 clones, around 85% of which appear only once.

This rearrangement joins TRBV5-1 to TRBJ1-2, with TRBD1 matching over 10 bases. This TCR was recovered from a woman aged 55-70 years who had recovered from COVID-19. Material for sequencing was PBMCs or T cells enriched from blood (not recorded which). CDR3 DNA: TGCGCCAGCAGCTTGGGTGACAGGGGGCGAGACTATGGCTACACCTTC. It is translated as CASSLGDRGRDYGYTF.